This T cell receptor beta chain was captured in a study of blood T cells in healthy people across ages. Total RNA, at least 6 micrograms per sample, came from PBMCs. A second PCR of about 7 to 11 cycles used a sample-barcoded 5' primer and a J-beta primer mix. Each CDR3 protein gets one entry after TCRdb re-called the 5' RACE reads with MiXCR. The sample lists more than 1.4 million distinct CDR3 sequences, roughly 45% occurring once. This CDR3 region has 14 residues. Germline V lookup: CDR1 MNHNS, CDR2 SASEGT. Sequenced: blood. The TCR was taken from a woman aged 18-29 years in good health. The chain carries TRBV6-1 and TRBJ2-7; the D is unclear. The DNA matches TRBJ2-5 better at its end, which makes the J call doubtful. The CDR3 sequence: CASSEVNPAETQYF. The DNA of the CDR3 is TGTGCCAGCAGTGAAGTCAACCCCGCGGAGACCCAGTACTTC.